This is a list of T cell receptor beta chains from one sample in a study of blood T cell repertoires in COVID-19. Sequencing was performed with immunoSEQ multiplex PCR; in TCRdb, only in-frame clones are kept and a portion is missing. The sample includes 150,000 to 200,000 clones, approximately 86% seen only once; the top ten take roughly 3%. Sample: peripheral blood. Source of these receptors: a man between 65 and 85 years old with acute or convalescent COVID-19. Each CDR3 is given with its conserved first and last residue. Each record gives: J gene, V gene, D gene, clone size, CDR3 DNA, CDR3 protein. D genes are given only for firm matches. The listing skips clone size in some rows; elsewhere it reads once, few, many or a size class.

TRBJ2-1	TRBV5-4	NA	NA	TGTGCCAGCAGCTATCGGACAAGCCTTTGGGCTTGGAATGAGCAGTTCTTC	CASSYRTSLWAWNEQFF
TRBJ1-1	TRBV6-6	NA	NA	TGTGCCAGCAGTGGGATGAATCTGTTTAGCGCTGAAGCTTTCTTT	CASSGMNLFSAEAFF
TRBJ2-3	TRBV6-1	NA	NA	TGTGCCAGCAGTGAAGCGGTTGTGGCAGGGGAGAGAGATACGCAGTATTTT	CASSEAVVAGERDTQYF
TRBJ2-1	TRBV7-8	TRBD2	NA	TGTGCCAGCAGCCCCCCGCGTGGGCGGGGGGGCTGGGAGCAGTTCTTC	CASSPPRGRGGWEQFF
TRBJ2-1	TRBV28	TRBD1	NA	TGTGCCAGCAGTTTTTCTGACAGGGGATATGAGCAGTTCTTC	CASSFSDRGYEQFF
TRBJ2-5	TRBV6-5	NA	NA	TGTGCCAGCACATCGGGGGGCCCCAGTTCTTCCCAGTACTTC	CASTSGGPSSSQYF
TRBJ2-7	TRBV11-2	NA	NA	TGTGCCAGCAGCTCCGGGAGTGGCTACGAGCAGTACTTC	CASSSGSGYEQYF
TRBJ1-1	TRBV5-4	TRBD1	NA	TGTGCCAGCAGCAACCAACAGGGGCGGGGGAACACTGAAGCTTTCTTT	CASSNQQGRGNTEAFF
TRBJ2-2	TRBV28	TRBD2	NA	TGTGCCAGCAGTTTGGTAGCGGGATTGAACACCGGGGAGCTGTTTTTT	CASSLVAGLNTGELFF
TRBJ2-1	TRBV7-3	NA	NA	TGTGCCAGCAGCTCCCGTCGCTCCTACAATGAGCAGTTCTTC	CASSSRRSYNEQFF
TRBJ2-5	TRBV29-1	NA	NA	TGCAGCGTAACAGGGATACGGGAGACCCAGTACTTC	CSVTGIRETQYF
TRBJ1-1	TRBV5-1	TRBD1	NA	TGCGCCAGCAGCTCAGGACAGGGGGTTTACACTGAAGCTTTCTTT	CASSSGQGVYTEAFF
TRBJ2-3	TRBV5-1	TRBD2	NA	TGCGCCAGCAGCCCCGCGCCTCTAGCGGGGGGAGCAGATACGCAGTATTTT	CASSPAPLAGGADTQYF
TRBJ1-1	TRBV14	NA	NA	TGTGCCAGCAGCCATCTGGCAGGGGTGGCGAACACTGAAGCTTTCTTT	CASSHLAGVANTEAFF
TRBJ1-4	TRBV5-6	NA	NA	TGTGCCAGCAGCTTGTGGATCGGCAGGGCGAAGAAACTGTTTTTT	CASSLWIGRAKKLFF
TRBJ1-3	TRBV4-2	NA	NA	TGTGCCAGCAGCCAAGTGGACAGAGGCTCTGGAAACACCATATATTTT	CASSQVDRGSGNTIYF
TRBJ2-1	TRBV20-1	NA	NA	TGCAGTGCTAGAGGGCCTTGGGAGCAGTTCTTC	CSARGPWEQFF
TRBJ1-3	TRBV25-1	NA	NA	TGTGCCAGCGATAGAGGGGGTCCAGGAAACACCATATATTTT	CASDRGGPGNTIYF
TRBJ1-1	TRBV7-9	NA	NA	TGTGCCAGCAGCTTAGAGGGGGTTAGCACTGAAGCTTTCTTT	CASSLEGVSTEAFF
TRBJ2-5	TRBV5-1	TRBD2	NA	TGCGCCAGCAGCTTAAGGGAGGGAGGGGAGACCCAGTACTTC	CASSLREGGETQYF
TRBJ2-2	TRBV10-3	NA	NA	TGTGCCATCAGTGGAACCACAACCGGGGAGCTGTTTTTT	CAISGTTTGELFF
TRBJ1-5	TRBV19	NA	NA	TGTGCCAGTAGTATCCCGTTAAGCAATCAGCCCCAGCATTTT	CASSIPLSNQPQHF
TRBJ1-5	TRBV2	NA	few	TGTGCCAGCAGTGACCAGTCCCAGCCCCAGCATTTT	CASSDQSQPQHF
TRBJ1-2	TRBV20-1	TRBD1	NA	TGCAGTGCTAGTCCGCAGGGGACAGTCGCCAACTATGGCTACACCTTC	CSASPQGTVANYGYTF
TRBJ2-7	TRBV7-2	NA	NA	TGTGCCAGCAGCCTGGCCGTCAGTTCCTACGAGCAGTACTTC	CASSLAVSSYEQYF
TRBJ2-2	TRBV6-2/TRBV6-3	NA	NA	TGTGCCAGCAGCCCCGGGACATACTCCACCGGGGAGCTGTTTTTT	CASSPGTYSTGELFF
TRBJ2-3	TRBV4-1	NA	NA	TGCGCCAGCAGCCCCTATCCTTATCCTAGCACAGATACGCAGTATTTT	CASSPYPYPSTDTQYF
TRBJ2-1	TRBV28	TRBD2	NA	TGTGCCAGCAGTCCGAGGCGACTAGCGGGAGACTACAATGAGCAGTTCTTC	CASSPRRLAGDYNEQFF
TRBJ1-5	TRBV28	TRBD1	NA	TGTGCCAGCAGTTTAACTGGACAGGGAGATCAGCCCCAGCATTTT	CASSLTGQGDQPQHF
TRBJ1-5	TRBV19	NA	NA	TGTGCCAGTAGTGACCATCACCGGGACACAAATAGCAATCAGCCCCAGCATTTT	CASSDHHRDTNSNQPQHF
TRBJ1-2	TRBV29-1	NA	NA	TGCAGCGTACCCGGTGACGGGGACTATGGCTACACCTTC	CSVPGDGDYGYTF
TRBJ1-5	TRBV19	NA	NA	TGTGCCAGTAGTATATTAGGGAGGCAGACCCAGCATTTT	CASSILGRQTQHF
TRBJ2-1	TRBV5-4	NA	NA	TGTGCCAGCAGCTGGGGGGGGCTAGCGGATCGAAGTGAGCAGTTCTTC	CASSWGGLADRSEQFF
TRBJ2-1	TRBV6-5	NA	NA	TGTGCCAGCAACTCCCCCTACAATGAGCAGTTCTTC	CASNSPYNEQFF
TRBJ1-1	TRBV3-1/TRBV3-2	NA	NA	TGTGCCAGCAGCCCCATGAACAGGGCTGACACTGAAGCTTTCTTT	CASSPMNRADTEAFF
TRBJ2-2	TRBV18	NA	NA	TGTGCCACCGCCCGGAGCGGGGAGCTGTTTTTT	CATARSGELFF
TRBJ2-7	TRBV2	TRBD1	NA	TGTGCCAGCAGTGAGACAGGGGGTATCGAGACGGTCGAGCAGTACTTC	CASSETGGIETVEQYF
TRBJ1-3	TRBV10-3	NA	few	TGTGCCATCAGTGAGTCCAGGGGATCCGGAAACACCATATATTTT	CAISESRGSGNTIYF
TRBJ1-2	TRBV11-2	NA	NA	TGTGCCAGCAGCTTCAAGGGGCTTGGTGGCTACACCTTC	CASSFKGLGGYTF
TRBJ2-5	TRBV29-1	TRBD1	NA	TGCAGCGCTGGACAGGGGCAAGGGACCCAGTACTTC	CSAGQGQGTQYF
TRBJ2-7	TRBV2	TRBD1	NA	TGTGCCAGCAGTGAGGGGCAGGGGGATCCCTACGAGCAGTACTTC	CASSEGQGDPYEQYF
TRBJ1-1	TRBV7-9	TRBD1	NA	TGTGCCAGCCGAGGGGCCAGGGGGGACACTGAAGCTTTCTTT	CASRGARGDTEAFF
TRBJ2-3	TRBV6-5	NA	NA	TGTGCCAGCCGGTTAAGGGGTAGGACAGATACGCAGTATTTT	CASRLRGRTDTQYF
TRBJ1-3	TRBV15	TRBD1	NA	TGTGCCACCAGCAGAGATAGGACAGGATCTGGAAACACCATATATTTT	CATSRDRTGSGNTIYF
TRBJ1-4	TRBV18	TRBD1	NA	TGTGCCAGCTCGACACAGGGGGATAAACTGTTTTTT	CASSTQGDKLFF
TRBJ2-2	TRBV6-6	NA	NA	TGTGCCAGCAGCCTCGACAGCGGGTTGCACCGGGAGCTGTTTTTT	CASSLDSGLHRELFF
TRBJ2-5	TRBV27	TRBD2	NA	TGTGCCAGCAGTTTACGACTAGCGGAAGAGACCCAGTACTTC	CASSLRLAEETQYF
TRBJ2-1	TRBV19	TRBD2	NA	TGTGCCAGTAGTTTCCCCGGGACTAGCGTAGGGCAGTTCTTC	CASSFPGTSVGQFF
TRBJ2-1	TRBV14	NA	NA	TGTGCCAGCAGACAAACAGGGTCGCCGGACAATGAGCAGTTCTTC	CASRQTGSPDNEQFF
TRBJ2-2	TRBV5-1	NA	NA	TGCGCCAGCAGCTCCCTCGGGATCCTAAACACCGGGGAGCTGTTTTTT	CASSSLGILNTGELFF
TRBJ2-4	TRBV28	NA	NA	TGTGCCAGCAAGACATACAGGGATGGGGAAAACATTCAGTACTTC	CASKTYRDGENIQYF
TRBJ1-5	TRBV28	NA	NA	TGTGCCAGCAGTTTTAGACAGATCCATCAGCCCCAGCATTTT	CASSFRQIHQPQHF
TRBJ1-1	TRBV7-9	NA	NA	TGTGCCAGCAGCTTAGCGGGAGGGGGGCCCTCCACTGAAGCTTTCTTT	CASSLAGGGPSTEAFF
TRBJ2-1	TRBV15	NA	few	TGTGCCACCAGCATACTGCCTGGCAGGGATAATGAGCAGTTCTTC	CATSILPGRDNEQFF